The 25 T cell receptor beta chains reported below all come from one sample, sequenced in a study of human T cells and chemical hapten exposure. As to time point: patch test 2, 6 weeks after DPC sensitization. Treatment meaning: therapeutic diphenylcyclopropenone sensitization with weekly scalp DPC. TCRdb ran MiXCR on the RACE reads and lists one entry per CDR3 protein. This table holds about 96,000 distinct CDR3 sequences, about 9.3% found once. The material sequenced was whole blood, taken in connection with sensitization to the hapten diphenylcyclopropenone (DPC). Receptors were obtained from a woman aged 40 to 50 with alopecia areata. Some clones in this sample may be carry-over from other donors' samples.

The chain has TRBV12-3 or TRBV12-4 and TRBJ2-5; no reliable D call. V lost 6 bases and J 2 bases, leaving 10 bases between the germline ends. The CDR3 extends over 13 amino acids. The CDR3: CASSPGPQETQYF. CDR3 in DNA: TGTGCCAGCAGCCCCGGCCCACAAGAGACCCAGTACTTC.

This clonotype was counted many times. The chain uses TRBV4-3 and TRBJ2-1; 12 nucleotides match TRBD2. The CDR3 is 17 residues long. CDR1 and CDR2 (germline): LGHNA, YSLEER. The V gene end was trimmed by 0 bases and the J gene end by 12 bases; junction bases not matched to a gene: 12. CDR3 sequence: CASSQDLAGGIMSVQFF. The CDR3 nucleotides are TGCGCCAGCAGCCAAGATCTAGCGGGAGGGATAATGAGTGTGCAGTTCTTC.

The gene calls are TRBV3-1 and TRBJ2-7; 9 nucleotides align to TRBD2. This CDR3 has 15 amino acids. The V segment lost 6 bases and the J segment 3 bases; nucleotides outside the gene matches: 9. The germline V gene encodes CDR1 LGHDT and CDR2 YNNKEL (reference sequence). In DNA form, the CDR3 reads TGTGCCAGCAGGCCCACCGCGGGGGGGGACTACGAGCAGTACTTC. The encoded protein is CASRPTAGGDYEQYF.

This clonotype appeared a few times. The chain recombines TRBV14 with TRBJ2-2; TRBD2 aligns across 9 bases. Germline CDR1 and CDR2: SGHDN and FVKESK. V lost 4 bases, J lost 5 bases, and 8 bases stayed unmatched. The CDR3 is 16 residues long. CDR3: CASSLIAGERTGELFF. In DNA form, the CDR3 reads TGTGCCAGCAGCCTAATAGCGGGAGAAAGGACCGGGGAGCTGTTTTTT.

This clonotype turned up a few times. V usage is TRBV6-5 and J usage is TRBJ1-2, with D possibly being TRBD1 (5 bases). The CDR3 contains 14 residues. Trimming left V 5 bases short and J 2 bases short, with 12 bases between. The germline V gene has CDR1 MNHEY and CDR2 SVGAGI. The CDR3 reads CASSRSDSNYGYTF. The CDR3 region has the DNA TGTGCCAGCAGTCGAAGCGACAGCAACTATGGCTACACCTTC.

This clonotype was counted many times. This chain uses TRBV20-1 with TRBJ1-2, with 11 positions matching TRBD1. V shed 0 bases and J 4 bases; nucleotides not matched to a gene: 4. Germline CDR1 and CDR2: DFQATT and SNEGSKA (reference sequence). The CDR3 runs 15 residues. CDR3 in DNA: TGCAGTGCTAGAGATCATGGGACAGGGGGCTATGGCTACACCTTC. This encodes CSARDHGTGGYGYTF.

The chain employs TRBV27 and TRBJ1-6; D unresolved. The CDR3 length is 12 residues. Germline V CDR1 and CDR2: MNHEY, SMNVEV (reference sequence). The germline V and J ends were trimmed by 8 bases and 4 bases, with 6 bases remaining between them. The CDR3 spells CASRDYNSPLHF. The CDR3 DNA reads TGTGCCAGCCGGGATTATAATTCACCCCTCCACTTT.

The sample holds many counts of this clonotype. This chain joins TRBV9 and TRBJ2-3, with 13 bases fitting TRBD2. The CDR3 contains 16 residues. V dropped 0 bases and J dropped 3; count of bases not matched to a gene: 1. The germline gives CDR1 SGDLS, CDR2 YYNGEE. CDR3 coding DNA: TGTGCCAGCAGCGTAGTGACTAGCGGGAGGACAGATACGCAGTATTTT. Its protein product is CASSVVTSGRTDTQYF.

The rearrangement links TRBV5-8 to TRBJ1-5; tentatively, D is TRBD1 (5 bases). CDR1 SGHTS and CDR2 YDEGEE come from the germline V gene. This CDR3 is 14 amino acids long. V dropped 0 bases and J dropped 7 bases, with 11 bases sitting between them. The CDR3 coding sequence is TGTGCCAGCAGCTTGGTTGAGGGGTGGCAGCCCCAGCATTTT. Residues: CASSLVEGWQPQHF. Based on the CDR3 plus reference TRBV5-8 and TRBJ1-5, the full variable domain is EAGVTQSPTHLIKTRGQQATLRCSPISGHTSVYWYQQALGLGLQFLLWYDEGEERNRGNFPPRFSGRQFPNYSSELNVNALELEDSALYLCASSLVEGWQPQHFGDGTRLSIL.

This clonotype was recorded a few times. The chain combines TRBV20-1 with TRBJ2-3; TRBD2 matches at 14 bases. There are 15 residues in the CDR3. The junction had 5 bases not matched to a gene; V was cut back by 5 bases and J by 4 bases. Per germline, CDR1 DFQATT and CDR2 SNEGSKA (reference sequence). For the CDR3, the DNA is TGCAGTGCTGAGGGACTAGCGGGAGTTCCAGATACGCAGTATTTT. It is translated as CSAEGLAGVPDTQYF.

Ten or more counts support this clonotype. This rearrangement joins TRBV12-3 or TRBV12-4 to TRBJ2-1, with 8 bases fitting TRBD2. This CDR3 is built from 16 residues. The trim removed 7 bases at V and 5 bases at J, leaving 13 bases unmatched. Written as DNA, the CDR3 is TGTGCCAGCACCCGGGGTGGCGGGAGGAGGAACAATGAGCAGTTCTTC. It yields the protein CASTRGGGRRNNEQFF.

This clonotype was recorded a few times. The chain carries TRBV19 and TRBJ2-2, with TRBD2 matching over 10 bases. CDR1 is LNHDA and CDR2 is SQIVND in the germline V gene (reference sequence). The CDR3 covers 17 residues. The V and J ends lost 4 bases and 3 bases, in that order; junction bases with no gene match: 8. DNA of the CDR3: TGTGCCAGTAGTACCATTAGGACTAGCGGATACACCGGGGAGCTGTTTTTT. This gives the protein CASSTIRTSGYTGELFF.

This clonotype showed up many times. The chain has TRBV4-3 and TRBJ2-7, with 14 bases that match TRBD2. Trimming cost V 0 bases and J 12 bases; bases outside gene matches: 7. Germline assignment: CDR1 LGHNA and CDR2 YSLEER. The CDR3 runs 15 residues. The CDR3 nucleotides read TGCGCCAGCAGCCAAGATCGGACTAGCGGGAGGATACGGTACTTC. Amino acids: CASSQDRTSGRIRYF.

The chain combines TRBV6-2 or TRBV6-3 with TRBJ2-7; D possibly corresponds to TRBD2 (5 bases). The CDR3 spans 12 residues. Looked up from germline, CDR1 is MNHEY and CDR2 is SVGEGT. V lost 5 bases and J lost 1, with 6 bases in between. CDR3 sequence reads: CASSQRSYEQYF. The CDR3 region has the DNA TGTGCCAGCAGTCAGCGGTCCTACGAGCAGTACTTC.

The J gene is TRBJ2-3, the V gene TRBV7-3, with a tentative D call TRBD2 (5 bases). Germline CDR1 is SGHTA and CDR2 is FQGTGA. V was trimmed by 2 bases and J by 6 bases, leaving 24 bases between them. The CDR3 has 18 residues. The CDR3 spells CASSLFPGSGLNGDTQYF. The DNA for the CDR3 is TGTGCCAGCAGCTTATTCCCCGGAAGCGGTCTAAACGGGGATACGCAGTATTTT.

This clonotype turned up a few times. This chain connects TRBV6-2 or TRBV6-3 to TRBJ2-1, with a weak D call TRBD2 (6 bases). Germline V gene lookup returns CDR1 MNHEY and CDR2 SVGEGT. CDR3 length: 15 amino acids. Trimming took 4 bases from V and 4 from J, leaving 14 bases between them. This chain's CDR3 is CASSLEGGDYNEQFF. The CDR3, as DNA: TGTGCCAGCAGTTTGGAAGGCGGGGATTACAATGAGCAGTTCTTC.

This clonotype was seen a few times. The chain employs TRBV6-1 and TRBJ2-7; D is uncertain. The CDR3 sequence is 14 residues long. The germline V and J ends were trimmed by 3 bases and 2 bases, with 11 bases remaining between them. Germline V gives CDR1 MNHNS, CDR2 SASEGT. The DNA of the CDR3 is TGTGCCAGCAGTGATTTCCCTCCTCCCTACGAGCAGTACTTC. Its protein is CASSDFPPPYEQYF.

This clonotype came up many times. CDR3 region: CASSSRYAATYEQYF. CDR3 coding DNA: TGTGCCAGCAGCTCGAGGTATGCAGCGACCTACGAGCAGTACTTC. J is TRBJ2-7 and V is TRBV7-2, with no clear D. Per the germline V gene, CDR1 is SGHTA and CDR2 is FQGNSA. The CDR3 runs 15 residues. The ends were cut back, 4 bases at V and 2 bases at J, with 15 bases in the middle.

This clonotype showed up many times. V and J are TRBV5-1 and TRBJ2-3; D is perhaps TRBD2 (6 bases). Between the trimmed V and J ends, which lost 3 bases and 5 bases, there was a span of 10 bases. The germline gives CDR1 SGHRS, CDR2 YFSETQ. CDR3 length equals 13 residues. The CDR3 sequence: CASSSPGGDTQYF. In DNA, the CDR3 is TGCGCCAGCAGCTCCCCCGGGGGAGATACGCAGTATTTT.

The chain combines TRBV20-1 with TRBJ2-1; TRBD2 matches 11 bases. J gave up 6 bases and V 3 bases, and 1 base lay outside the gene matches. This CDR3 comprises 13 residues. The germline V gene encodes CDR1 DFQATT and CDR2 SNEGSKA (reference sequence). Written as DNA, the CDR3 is TGCAGTGCTAGGACTAGCGGGATCAATGAGCAGTTCTTC. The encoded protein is CSARTSGINEQFF.

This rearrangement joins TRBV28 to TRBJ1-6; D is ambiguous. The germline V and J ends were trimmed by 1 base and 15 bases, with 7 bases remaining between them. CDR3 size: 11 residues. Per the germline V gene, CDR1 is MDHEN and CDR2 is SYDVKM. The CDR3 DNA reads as TGTGCCAGCAGTTTATCAACGTTCCTCCACTTT. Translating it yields CASSLSTFLHF.

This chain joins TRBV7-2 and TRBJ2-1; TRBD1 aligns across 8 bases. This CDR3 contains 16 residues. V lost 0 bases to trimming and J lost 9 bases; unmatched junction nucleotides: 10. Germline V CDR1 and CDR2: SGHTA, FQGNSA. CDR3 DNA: TGTGCCAGCAGCTTAGCGGCAGGGGGCTTTTCGGTTGAGCAGTTCTTC. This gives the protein CASSLAAGGFSVEQFF.

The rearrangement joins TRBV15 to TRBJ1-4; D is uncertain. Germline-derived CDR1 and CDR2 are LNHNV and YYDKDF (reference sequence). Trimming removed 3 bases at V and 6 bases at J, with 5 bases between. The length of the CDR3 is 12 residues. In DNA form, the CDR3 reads TGTGCCACCAGCAGTTTGTATGAAAAACTGTTTTTT. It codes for CATSSLYEKLFF.

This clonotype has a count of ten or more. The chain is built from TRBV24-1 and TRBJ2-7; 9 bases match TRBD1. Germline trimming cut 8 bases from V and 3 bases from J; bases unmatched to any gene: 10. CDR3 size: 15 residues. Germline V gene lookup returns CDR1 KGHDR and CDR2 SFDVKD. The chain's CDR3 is CATNPTGTGRYEQYF. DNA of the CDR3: TGTGCCACCAATCCGACCGGGACAGGGCGCTACGAGCAGTACTTC.

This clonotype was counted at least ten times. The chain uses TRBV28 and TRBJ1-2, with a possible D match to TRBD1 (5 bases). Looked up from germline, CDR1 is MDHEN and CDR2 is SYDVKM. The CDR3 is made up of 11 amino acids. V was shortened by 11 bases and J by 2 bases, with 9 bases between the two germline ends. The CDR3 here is CAGAGNYGYTF. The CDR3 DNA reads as TGTGCCGGGGCTGGGAACTATGGCTACACCTTC.